This entry concerns a single TCR beta chain. Using its own MiXCR run on the RACE reads, TCRdb lists one record per CDR3 protein. The table has approximately 110,000 distinct CDR3 sequences, approximately 11% seen once. These data come from a study of human T cells and chemical hapten exposure. The germline V gene encodes CDR1 DFQATT and CDR2 SNEGSKA (reference sequence). This CDR3 comprises 12 residues. The V gene lost 1 base and the J gene lost 7 bases, with 10 bases spanning the gap. The sample's time point: patch test 1, 2 weeks after DPC sensitization. Treatment given: therapeutic diphenylcyclopropenone sensitization with weekly scalp DPC.

This clonotype was obtained from a woman in her 40s with alopecia areata. Some clones in this sample may be carry-over from other donors' samples. The material sequenced was whole blood, taken in connection with sensitization to the hapten diphenylcyclopropenone (DPC). V is TRBV20-1 and J is TRBJ1-2, with a possible D match to TRBD1 (5 bases). As DNA, the CDR3 is TGCAGTGCTAGAGTCGGGGGTCCTGGCTACACCTTC. Encoded protein: CSARVGGPGYTF.